This T cell receptor beta chain was retrieved from a study of blood T cell repertoires in COVID-19. TCRdb keeps only in-frame clones here, not all; method: immunoSEQ multiplex PCR. The sample lists fewer than 300,000 clones; more than 80% were seen once. The CDR3 is 16 residues long. Deletions cut 6 bases from V and 5 bases from J, with 19 bases between. Germline V gene lookup returns CDR1 MDHEN and CDR2 SYDVKM. The TCR originated in a woman aged 25 to 39 who had recovered from COVID-19. V is TRBV28 and J is TRBJ2-2, with a weak D call TRBD1 (6 bases). Sequencing input: PBMCs or T cells enriched from blood (not recorded which). The CDR3 region is CASRPRDNQLTGELFF. The CDR3 nucleotides read TGTGCCAGCAGGCCCCGGGACAATCAATTGACCGGGGAGCTGTTTTTT.